Listed below are T cell receptor beta chains from one sample, sequenced in a study of identical twins. Via MiXCR, TCRdb re-called the 5' RACE reads, giving one row per CDR3 protein. The table includes roughly 750,000 distinct CDR3 sequences, 21% detected once. The same data also contributed to another study, on T cells expressing NK-cell markers.

The sample was PBMCs. These receptor sequences come from a woman younger than 30 in good health. The CDR3 runs from the conserved cysteine through the conserved F or W. A D gene is named only where the DNA matches it firmly. Clone sizes are given selectively: once, few, many, or a class where the clone is expanded.

J: TRBJ2-7
V: TRBV5-5
size: .
D: .
CDR3: CASSLALAAEQYF
DNA: TGTGCCAGCAGCTTGGCCTTGGCAGCCGAGCAGTACTTC

J: TRBJ2-7
V: TRBV29-1
size: .
D: .
CDR3: CSVGREDSTYEQYF
DNA: TGCAGCGTTGGAAGGGAGGACAGTACCTACGAGCAGTACTTC

J: TRBJ2-7
V: TRBV12-3/TRBV12-4
size: many
D: TRBD2
CDR3: CATKSGGGSHSYEQYF
DNA: TGTGCCACCAAATCCGGGGGGGGGTCCCACTCCTACGAGCAGTACTTC

J: TRBJ2-1
V: TRBV15
size: few
D: .
CDR3: CATSRDPPRPRSARGRYNEQFF
DNA: TGTGCCACCAGCAGAGATCCCCCGCGCCCCAGGAGTGCCCGAGGAAGATACAATGAGCAGTTCTTC

J: TRBJ2-7
V: TRBV12-3/TRBV12-4
size: .
D: TRBD2
CDR3: CASSPRGGRAGEQYF
DNA: TGTGCCAGCAGTCCCAGGGGCGGGAGGGCTGGGGAGCAGTACTTC

J: TRBJ2-3
V: TRBV11-2
size: many
D: TRBD2
CDR3: CASSPRLALPDFTSTDTQYF
DNA: TGTGCCAGCAGCCCAAGACTAGCCCTCCCGGATTTTACTAGCACAGATACGCAGTATTTT

J: TRBJ2-7
V: TRBV6-5
size: few
D: TRBD2
CDR3: CASSYSRSSGDYEQYF
DNA: TGTGCCAGCAGTTACTCGAGGTCTAGCGGGGACTACGAGCAGTACTTC

J: TRBJ2-3
V: TRBV6-1
size: .
D: .
CDR3: CASGPTGLSTDTQYF
DNA: TGTGCCAGCGGTCCGACAGGCCTTAGCACAGATACGCAGTATTTT

J: TRBJ2-1
V: TRBV10-3
size: few
D: TRBD2
CDR3: CAIKGAGLLGEQFF
DNA: TGTGCCATTAAAGGAGCGGGGCTGTTAGGGGAGCAGTTCTTC

J: TRBJ2-1
V: TRBV29-1
size: many
D: .
CDR3: CSGGGEGYNEQFF
DNA: TGCAGCGGTGGAGGGGAAGGCTACAATGAGCAGTTCTTC

J: TRBJ2-7
V: TRBV12-3/TRBV12-4
size: once
D: .
CDR3: CASSFALSDTYEQYF
DNA: TGTGCCAGCAGTTTCGCCCTTTCCGACACCTACGAGCAGTACTTC

J: TRBJ2-3
V: TRBV24-1
size: many
D: TRBD2
CDR3: CATQGLAGDGTQYF
DNA: TGTGCCACCCAGGGACTAGCGGGAGACGGTACGCAGTATTTT

J: TRBJ1-6
V: TRBV5-5
size: .
D: .
CDR3: CASSLTDTPSPLHF
DNA: TGTGCCAGCAGCCTGACGGACACACCGTCACCCCTCCACTTT

J: TRBJ2-1
V: TRBV10-2
size: few
D: .
CDR3: CASSDRRGGQAEQFF
DNA: TGCGCCAGCAGTGATAGGCGGGGGGGACAGGCTGAGCAGTTCTTC

J: TRBJ2-5
V: TRBV2
size: few
D: .
CDR3: CASMARQQETQYF
DNA: TGTGCCAGCATGGCAAGACAGCAAGAGACCCAGTACTTC

J: TRBJ2-3
V: TRBV7-2
size: few
D: TRBD2
CDR3: CASSLPSGKSSTDTQYF
DNA: TGTGCCAGCAGCTTACCTAGCGGGAAGTCTAGCACAGATACGCAGTATTTT

J: TRBJ2-5
V: TRBV24-1
size: few
D: .
CDR3: CATSAGGQETQYF
DNA: TGTGCCACCAGTGCCGGCGGACAAGAGACCCAGTACTTC

J: TRBJ2-3
V: TRBV7-2
size: .
D: .
CDR3: CASSFMSDTQYF
DNA: TGTGCCAGCAGCTTTATGTCAGATACGCAGTATTTT

J: TRBJ2-1
V: TRBV7-6
size: .
D: .
CDR3: CASSLVGGLSNEQFF
DNA: TGTGCCAGCAGCTTAGTGGGGGGGCTCAGCAATGAGCAGTTCTTC

J: TRBJ2-7
V: TRBV20-1
size: .
D: .
CDR3: CSASPPGSYEQYF
DNA: TGCAGTGCTTCCCCCCCCGGGTCCTACGAGCAGTACTTC

J: TRBJ2-7
V: TRBV10-3
size: .
D: .
CDR3: CAISDVEWRSYEQYF
DNA: TGTGCCATCAGTGATGTTGAGTGGCGGTCCTACGAGCAGTACTTC

J: TRBJ2-5
V: TRBV7-2
size: many
D: TRBD1
CDR3: CASSPGQGQETQYF
DNA: TGTGCCAGCAGCCCGGGACAGGGGCAAGAGACCCAGTACTTC

J: TRBJ2-5
V: TRBV5-1
size: .
D: .
CDR3: CASSQIGETQYF
DNA: TGCGCCAGCAGCCAGATTGGGGAGACCCAGTACTTC

J: TRBJ2-7
V: TRBV9
size: .
D: .
CDR3: CASSPFVGGRSYEQYF
DNA: TGTGCCAGCAGCCCCTTCGTGGGGGGCCGTTCCTACGAGCAGTACTTC

J: TRBJ2-1
V: TRBV20-1
size: few
D: .
CDR3: CSAITQERGSYNEQFF
DNA: TGCAGTGCTATTACCCAAGAGCGAGGCTCCTACAATGAGCAGTTCTTC

J: TRBJ2-5
V: TRBV4-1
size: .
D: TRBD2
CDR3: CASSQASGGYQETQYF
DNA: TGCGCCAGCAGCCAAGCTAGCGGGGGGTACCAAGAGACCCAGTACTTC

J: TRBJ1-4
V: TRBV20-1
size: few
D: .
CDR3: CSASRFGREGEKLFF
DNA: TGCAGTGCTAGTCGGTTTGGCAGGGAGGGAGAAAAACTGTTTTTT

J: TRBJ1-5
V: TRBV12-3/TRBV12-4
size: many
D: .
CDR3: CASSTGGNQPQHF
DNA: TGTGCCAGCAGCACGGGGGGCAATCAGCCCCAGCATTTT

J: TRBJ2-5
V: TRBV20-1
size: .
D: .
CDR3: CSARVQLLETQYF
DNA: TGCAGTGCTAGAGTTCAGCTCTTGGAGACCCAGTACTTC

J: TRBJ2-1
V: TRBV27
size: .
D: .
CDR3: CASSLRDGRYSYNEQFF
DNA: TGTGCCAGCAGTTTACGGGACGGAAGATACTCCTACAATGAGCAGTTCTTC

J: TRBJ2-5
V: TRBV20-1
size: .
D: .
CDR3: CSASPAAPGTEYF
DNA: TGCAGTGCTAGTCCAGCGGCCCCCGGGACCGAGTACTTC

J: TRBJ2-3
V: TRBV11-2
size: .
D: TRBD1
CDR3: CASSWDRETDTQYF
DNA: TGTGCCAGCAGCTGGGACAGGGAGACGGATACGCAGTATTTT

J: TRBJ1-1
V: TRBV5-1
size: few
D: .
CDR3: CASTSIGLGDTEAFF
DNA: TGCGCCAGCACCAGTATCGGACTGGGCGACACTGAAGCTTTCTTT

J: TRBJ2-1
V: TRBV5-4
size: .
D: .
CDR3: CASSSIETPDEQFF
DNA: TGTGCCAGCAGCTCCATCGAAACCCCGGATGAGCAGTTCTTC

J: TRBJ2-7
V: TRBV20-1
size: .
D: .
CDR3: CSAKEPGTPYEQYF
DNA: TGCAGTGCTAAAGAACCGGGGACCCCGTACGAGCAGTACTTC

J: TRBJ2-3
V: TRBV5-1
size: .
D: TRBD2
CDR3: CASSWGTSSGDTQYF
DNA: TGCGCCAGCAGCTGGGGGACTAGCTCCGGGGATACGCAGTATTTT

J: TRBJ2-7
V: TRBV6-1
size: .
D: .
CDR3: CASWTSVRANSYEQYF
DNA: TGTGCCAGTTGGACCTCGGTCCGGGCCAACTCCTACGAGCAGTACTTC

J: TRBJ2-3
V: TRBV7-2
size: few
D: .
CDR3: CASSLGFPTDTQYF
DNA: TGTGCCAGCAGCTTGGGCTTCCCCACAGATACGCAGTATTTT

J: TRBJ2-1
V: TRBV5-6
size: .
D: .
CDR3: CASSPSVTGEQFF
DNA: TGTGCCAGCAGCCCATCCGTTACAGGGGAGCAGTTCTTC

J: TRBJ2-7
V: TRBV6-5
size: many
D: TRBD1
CDR3: CASSYFDRGEQYF
DNA: TGTGCCAGCAGTTACTTTGACAGGGGAGAGCAGTACTTC

J: TRBJ2-7
V: TRBV6-2/TRBV6-3
size: .
D: .
CDR3: CASSRRPGILYYEQYF
DNA: TGTGCCAGCAGCCGAAGACCTGGGATCCTGTACTACGAGCAGTACTTC

J: TRBJ1-5
V: TRBV12-3/TRBV12-4
size: few
D: TRBD1
CDR3: CASSLTGEVGQPQHF
DNA: TGTGCCAGCAGTTTAACAGGGGAGGTAGGACAGCCCCAGCATTTT

J: TRBJ1-6
V: TRBV6-1
size: few
D: .
CDR3: CASSEANSPLHF
DNA: TGTGCCAGCAGCGAAGCTAATTCACCCCTCCACTTT